A selection of T cell receptor beta chains follows, all from one sample in a study of blood T cell repertoires in COVID-19. The assay was immunoSEQ multiplex PCR, and TCRdb's table has in-frame clones only and misses some. The table records about 78,000 clones, around nine tenths of them present only once. Sequencing was performed on peripheral blood. The receptors derive from a woman of 80 years or more with active or convalescent COVID-19. The CDR3 runs from the conserved cysteine through the conserved F or W. D genes are given only for firm matches. Expanded clones get a size class; other rows say once, few or many, or leave the size out.

J: TRBJ2-1
size: .
V: TRBV1
D: .
CDR3: CTSSQDAAGEQFF
DNA: TGCACCAGCAGCCAAGATGCCGCAGGTGAGCAGTTCTTC

J: TRBJ2-5
size: .
V: TRBV18
D: .
CDR3: CASSPGRAGETQYF
DNA: TGTGCCAGCTCACCCGGCAGGGCAGGGGAGACCCAGTACTTC

J: TRBJ1-2
size: .
V: TRBV28
D: .
CDR3: CASRYLSYGYTF
DNA: TGTGCCAGCAGATATCTGAGCTATGGCTACACCTTC

J: TRBJ1-4
size: .
V: TRBV2
D: .
CDR3: CASRLNRGAGRNEKLFF
DNA: TGTGCCAGCAGACTAAACCGGGGGGCAGGGCGTAATGAAAAACTGTTTTTT

J: TRBJ2-1
size: .
V: TRBV20-1
D: .
CDR3: CSASSSRYNEQFF
DNA: TGCAGTGCTAGTTCTTCGCGCTACAATGAGCAGTTCTTC

J: TRBJ1-2
size: once
V: TRBV7-8
D: .
CDR3: CASSLGDSYGYTF
DNA: TGTGCCAGCAGCTTAGGTGACAGCTATGGCTACACCTTC

J: TRBJ1-5
size: few
V: TRBV7-8
D: .
CDR3: CASTKTVSSNQPQHF
DNA: TGTGCCAGCACCAAGACAGTTTCTAGCAATCAGCCCCAGCATTTT

J: TRBJ2-1
size: .
V: TRBV7-9
D: .
CDR3: CASSLTGRNEQFF
DNA: TGTGCCAGCAGCTTAACGGGTAGGAATGAGCAGTTCTTC

J: TRBJ1-1
size: .
V: TRBV3-1/TRBV3-2
D: .
CDR3: CARRVSSPDHVNTEAFF
DNA: TGTGCCAGGAGGGTGAGCAGTCCCGATCACGTGAACACTGAAGCTTTCTTT

J: TRBJ2-1
size: few
V: TRBV2
D: .
CDR3: CASKGGGAEQFF
DNA: TGTGCCAGCAAGGGCGGTGGGGCTGAGCAGTTCTTC

J: TRBJ2-7
size: few
V: TRBV2
D: TRBD2
CDR3: CASCLAGAEQYF
DNA: TGTGCCAGCTGTCTAGCGGGGGCTGAGCAGTACTTC

J: TRBJ2-2
size: .
V: TRBV6-5
D: TRBD1
CDR3: CASRPDRGQTGELFF
DNA: TGTGCCAGCAGACCAGACAGGGGGCAAACCGGGGAGCTGTTTTTT